A selection of T cell receptor beta chains follows, all from one sample in a study of CD8 T cells in ankylosing spondylitis. In TCRdb, the 5' RACE reads were re-called with MiXCR into one record per CDR3 protein. The sample yields hundreds of thousands of distinct CDR3 sequences, 12% seen once. The source material was blood, either unsorted or a sorted T cell fraction (not recorded which). All receptors come from a male donor with ankylosing spondylitis. Each CDR3 is given with its conserved first and last residue. A D gene is named only where the DNA matches it firmly. Some rows have no size entry. The others give once, few or many, or a class for an expanded clone.

TRBV14,few,TRBJ2-3,.,CASSQQGSQYF,TGTGCCAGCAGCCAGCAGGGTTCGCAGTATTTT
TRBV23-1,.,TRBJ1-2,.,CASSQSEAGWDYGYTF,TGCGCCAGCAGTCAATCAGAGGCAGGGTGGGACTATGGCTACACCTTC
TRBV7-6,.,TRBJ2-1,TRBD2,CASSPRNSGGPTFF,TGTGCCAGCAGCCCCCGTAATAGCGGGGGGCCCACGTTCTTC
TRBV7-2,.,TRBJ2-3,.,CASSLRPPTVTDTQYF,TGTGCCAGCAGCTTAAGACCCCCTACCGTCACAGATACGCAGTATTTT
TRBV7-2,many,TRBJ1-3,TRBD1,CASSRQGLSGNTIYF,TGTGCCAGCAGCCGACAGGGACTCTCTGGAAACACCATATATTTT
TRBV5-1,few,TRBJ1-2,.,CASSSGTLQGGYTF,TGCGCCAGCAGCTCCGGGACACTTCAGGGAGGCTACACCTTC
TRBV27,.,TRBJ2-5,.,CASSLSKGGSGETQYF,TGTGCCAGCAGTTTATCGAAGGGGGGGTCTGGAGAGACCCAGTACTTC
TRBV2,few,TRBJ1-4,TRBD1,CASRSDRGEKLFF,TGTGCCAGCAGATCAGACAGGGGCGAAAAACTGTTTTTT
TRBV7-9,.,TRBJ2-7,.,CASSPRGSWRNEQYF,TGTGCCAGCAGCCCAAGGGGGTCATGGAGAAACGAGCAGTACTTC
TRBV9,.,TRBJ2-1,.,CASSTDTRGPYNEQFF,TGTGCCAGCAGCACCGACACCCGTGGACCCTACAATGAGCAGTTCTTC
TRBV7-2,few,TRBJ2-5,.,CASSFHTAPQYF,TGTGCCAGCAGCTTTCACACCGCGCCCCAGTACTTC
TRBV7-2,.,TRBJ2-3,.,CASSLATGSTDTQYF,TGTGCCAGCAGCTTAGCGACTGGTAGCACAGATACGCAGTATTTT
TRBV2,.,TRBJ2-7,TRBD1,CASKDRGQVCEQYF,TGTGCCAGCAAGGACAGGGGGCAGGTATGCGAGCAGTACTTC
TRBV7-6,few,TRBJ2-7,.,CASSLDRGISYEQYF,TGTGCCAGCAGCTTAGATCGGGGAATCTCCTACGAGCAGTACTTC
TRBV6-1,few,TRBJ2-2,TRBD2,CASSRAELAGEIGELFF,TGTGCCAGCAGTCGGGCCGAACTAGCGGGAGAGATCGGGGAGCTGTTTTTT
TRBV20-1,.,TRBJ2-3,.,CSAIGTEPDTQYF,TGCAGTGCTATCGGGACGGAGCCAGATACGCAGTATTTT
TRBV20-1,few,TRBJ1-2,.,CSAPMGTYNNYGYTF,TGCAGTGCTCCTATGGGCACCTACAATAACTATGGCTACACCTTC
TRBV18,.,TRBJ2-7,.,CASSFSQGNSYEQYF,TGTGCCAGCTCCTTTAGCCAGGGGAATTCCTACGAGCAGTACTTC
TRBV7-8,few,TRBJ2-1,.,CASGPGSRSYNEQFF,TGTGCCAGCGGTCCAGGGAGTAGGTCCTACAATGAGCAGTTCTTC
TRBV30,.,TRBJ1-6,.,CAWSVSARGNSPLHF,TGTGCCTGGAGTGTATCGGCGCGGGGGAATTCACCCCTCCACTTT
TRBV10-3,.,TRBJ1-4,.,CAISGSPLTTNEKLFF,TGTGCCATCAGTGGATCACCCCTTACAACTAATGAAAAACTGTTTTTT
TRBV20-1,few,TRBJ1-1,.,CSARVRGTGEAFF,TGCAGTGCTAGAGTGCGGGGGACGGGTGAAGCTTTCTTT
TRBV18,.,TRBJ2-7,.,CASSPGTSDPYEQYF,TGTGCCAGCTCGCCCGGGACTTCGGATCCCTACGAGCAGTACTTC
TRBV20-1,few,TRBJ2-3,TRBD2,CSARDPAGDTDTQYF,TGCAGTGCTAGAGATCCAGCGGGGGACACAGATACGCAGTATTTT
TRBV5-1,many,TRBJ2-1,TRBD2,CASNQRESSISEQFF,TGCGCCAGCAACCAGCGGGAGTCCAGTATCAGTGAGCAGTTCTTC
TRBV7-2,.,TRBJ2-3,TRBD1,CASSLGTGVKDTQYF,TGTGCCAGCAGCTTAGGGACAGGGGTTAAAGATACGCAGTATTTT
TRBV20-1,many,TRBJ2-4,.,CSAGGPLVAKNIQYF,TGCAGTGCCGGGGGGCCTCTTGTAGCCAAAAACATTCAGTACTTC
TRBV20-1,few,TRBJ2-3,TRBD1,CSARGRDRAGTDTQYF,TGCAGTGCTAGAGGTCGCGACAGGGCGGGCACAGATACGCAGTATTTT
TRBV28,few,TRBJ1-4,.,CASSFGTLIEKLFF,TGTGCCAGCAGTTTCGGGACACTCATTGAAAAACTGTTTTTT
TRBV5-1,.,TRBJ1-1,.,CASSSQGKYTEAFF,TGCGCCAGCAGCTCTCAGGGGAAGTACACTGAAGCTTTCTTT
TRBV20-1,few,TRBJ2-7,.,CSARDSRVTYEQYF,TGCAGTGCTAGAGATTCCAGGGTAACCTACGAGCAGTACTTC
TRBV6-2/TRBV6-3,.,TRBJ1-1,TRBD1,CASSQGQGLAFF,TGTGCCAGCAGCCAGGGACAGGGTCTGGCTTTCTTT
TRBV7-9,many,TRBJ2-1,TRBD2,CATRVGLAAYNEQFF,TGTGCCACCAGGGTTGGACTAGCGGCCTACAATGAGCAGTTCTTC
TRBV4-2,.,TRBJ2-3,.,CASNHGRSTDTQYF,TGTGCCAGCAACCATGGGAGGTCCACAGATACGCAGTATTTT
TRBV25-1,many,TRBJ2-6,.,CASSEASGANVLTF,TGTGCCAGCAGTGAGGCGAGTGGGGCCAACGTCCTGACTTTC
TRBV6-1,.,TRBJ2-1,TRBD1,CASTIGGTGFNEQFF,TGTGCCAGCACCATAGGGGGGACAGGGTTCAATGAGCAGTTCTTC
TRBV5-6,few,TRBJ2-7,.,CASSLLGQSSPEYF,TGTGCCAGCAGCTTGTTGGGCCAGAGCAGTCCGGAGTACTTC
TRBV7-9,few,TRBJ2-2,TRBD2,CASSLQRLAGNTGELFF,TGTGCCAGCAGCCTACAACGACTAGCGGGTAACACCGGGGAGCTGTTTTTT
TRBV20-1,.,TRBJ1-1,.,CSAYGQLNTEAFF,TGCAGTGCTTACGGACAGCTAAACACTGAAGCTTTCTTT
TRBV11-2,.,TRBJ2-3,.,CASSRDDFSTDTQYF,TGTGCCAGCAGCAGAGATGACTTTAGCACAGATACGCAGTATTTT